The table lists the clone carrying this TCR beta chain with a few counts. MiXCR, applied by TCRdb to the 5' RACE reads, yields one record per CDR3 protein. The sample contains 95,000 to 120,000 distinct CDR3 sequences, 9.5% to 14% of which appear only once. This entry is derived from a study of spatial heterogeneity in lung cancer. Study details: Available follow-up PBMC samples were sequenced, at a median of roughly two years post-resection.

Germline V gene data show CDR1 as SGHNT and CDR2 as YYREEE (reference sequence). V lost 4 bases, J lost 3 bases, and 16 bases lay in between. The CDR3 is made up of 15 amino acids. Described time point: blood at routine non-recurrence follow-up after resection. Whole RNA from tumor, nontumor lung or frozen PBMC was sequenced unsorted. The sequences come from PBMCs, collected at follow-up. The receptor was derived from a female donor with early-stage non-small cell lung cancer. This chain joins TRBV5-4 and TRBJ2-5; D perhaps matches TRBD1 (5 bases). CDR3 nucleotides: TGTGCCAGCAGCCCCCAGGGCGGTCGCAAAGAGACCCAGTACTTC. Protein sequence: CASSPQGGRKETQYF. Together with reference TRBV5-4 and TRBJ2-5, the CDR3 gives the full variable domain: ETGVTQSPTHLIKTRGQQVTLRCSSQSGHNTVSWYQQALGQGPQFIFQYYREEENGRGNFPPRFSGLQFPNYSSELNVNALELDDSALYLCASSPQGGRKETQYFGPGTRLLVL.